The next 13 T cell receptor beta chains were all read from a single sample in a study of T-cell memory formation after mild COVID-19. TCRdb used MiXCR to reprocess the 5' RACE reads, holding one entry per CDR3 protein. The repertoire includes around 400,000 distinct CDR3 sequences, approximately 25% of them detected once, and 8.8% sits in the top ten. Source material: PBMCs or a T cell subset sorted from them (not recorded which). Receptor source: an adult woman who had mild COVID-19 (a few samples of this study predate the infection). Cell type and time point are not known.

The V call is TRBV6-1, the J call TRBJ1-2; D call uncertain. The germline gives CDR1 MNHNS, CDR2 SASEGT. V was shortened by 2 bases and J by 8 bases, with 9 bases between the two germline ends. The CDR3 runs to 12 residues. CDR3 sequence reads: CASSEIEWGYTF. Written as DNA, the CDR3 is TGTGCCAGCAGTGAAATTGAATGGGGCTACACCTTC.

This clonotype was recorded a few times. This chain connects TRBV5-1 to TRBJ2-1; no clear D gene. CDR3 length: 14 residues. The V and J ends lost 1 base and 5 bases respectively, with 10 bases between them. Germline V CDR1 and CDR2: SGHRS, YFSETQ. The chain's CDR3 is CASSLMDPHNEQFF. The CDR3 nucleotides are TGCGCCAGCAGCTTGATGGACCCCCACAATGAGCAGTTCTTC.

The chain combines TRBV20-1 with TRBJ2-7, with 11 bases lining up with TRBD1. After removal of 0 bases from V and 4 bases from J, the junction contained 8 bases not matched to a gene. Germline V gene lookup returns CDR1 DFQATT and CDR2 SNEGSKA (reference sequence). The length of the CDR3 is 16 residues. CDR3 in amino acids: CSARDIGTGGGYEQYF. CDR3 DNA: TGCAGTGCTAGAGATATCGGGACAGGGGGAGGGTACGAGCAGTACTTC.

This clonotype was picked up a small number of times. The genes are TRBV4-2 and TRBJ2-3; TRBD2 matches 7 bases. V was clipped by 0 bases and J by 1 base; unmatched bases: 4. The CDR3 is 16 residues long. Germline V gives CDR1 LGHNA, CDR2 YNFKEQ. The CDR3 reads CASSQEGLAGTDTQYF. The CDR3 DNA follows: TGTGCCAGCAGCCAAGAGGGGCTAGCGGGCACAGATACGCAGTATTTT.

This clonotype was seen more than once but under ten times. J is TRBJ2-3 and V is TRBV7-8; D unresolved. This CDR3 contains 13 residues. The germline V gene has CDR1 SGHVS and CDR2 FQNEAQ. V lost 3 bases, J lost 6 bases, and 10 bases lay in between. CDR3 in amino acids: CASSFQPRDTQYF. The CDR3 DNA sequence: TGTGCCAGCAGCTTCCAGCCTAGGGATACGCAGTATTTT.

This clonotype appeared a few times. CDR3: CAISPGTSRADTQYF. CDR3 sequence (DNA): TGTGCCATCAGTCCAGGGACTAGCAGGGCAGATACGCAGTATTTT. The rearrangement uses TRBV10-3 and TRBJ2-3; 9 bases line up with TRBD2. The trim removed 5 bases at V and 4 bases at J, leaving 7 bases unmatched. CDR1 is ENHRY and CDR2 is SYGVKD in the germline V gene. This CDR3 region has 15 residues.

V usage is TRBV18 and J usage is TRBJ2-7, with D perhaps being TRBD1 or TRBD2 (6 bases each). The CDR3 covers 14 residues. Germline assignment: CDR1 KGHSH and CDR2 LQKENI. V lost 1 base and J 3 bases, leaving 10 bases between the germline ends. CDR3 sequence (DNA): TGTGCCAGCTCACCACTGGAGGGGGGCTACGAGCAGTACTTC. Its translation: CASSPLEGGYEQYF.

The table lists this clonotype with a few counts. The rearrangement uses TRBV3-1 and TRBJ1-5, with 9 bases lining up with TRBD1. The CDR3 runs 17 residues. Germline CDR1 LGHDT, CDR2 YNNKEL (reference sequence). After removal of 5 bases from V and 2 bases from J, the junction contained 10 bases not matched to a gene. Here the CDR3 DNA reads TGTGCCAGCAGCAACACAGGGGGCAGAGGGGGCAATCAGCCCCAGCATTTT. This sequence encodes CASSNTGGRGGNQPQHF.

This clonotype appeared a few times. The chain recombines TRBV12-5 with TRBJ2-7; no reliable D call. This CDR3 has 13 residues. Germline assignment: CDR1 LGHNT and CDR2 FRNRAP. Between the trimmed V and J ends, which lost 1 base and 4 bases, there was a span of 8 bases. CDR3 sequence reads: CASGLGPMYEQYF. CDR3 DNA: TGTGCTAGTGGTTTGGGACCCATGTACGAGCAGTACTTC. The full variable domain, with the rest looked up from reference TRBV12-5 and TRBJ2-7, is DARVTQTPRHKVTEMGQEVTMRCQPILGHNTVFWYRQTMMQGLELLAYFRNRAPLDDSGMPKDRFSAEMPDATLATLKIQPSEPRDSAVYFCASGLGPMYEQYFGPGTRLTVT.

This clonotype showed up just a few times. The rearrangement joins TRBV15 to TRBJ2-7; the D gene is possibly TRBD1 (5 bases). The CDR3 has 15 amino acids. Between the trimmed V and J ends, which lost 3 bases and 0 bases, there was a span of 12 bases. Germline CDR1 LNHNV, CDR2 YYDKDF (reference sequence). The CDR3 sequence is CATSSATGSSYEQYF. CDR3 nucleotides: TGTGCCACCAGCAGCGCTACAGGCAGCTCCTACGAGCAGTACTTC.

This clonotype has more than one count but fewer than ten. The chain joins TRBV7-3 to TRBJ1-2; D is unclear. This CDR3 region has 15 residues. The germline CDR1 and CDR2 sequences are SGHTA and FQGTGA. V was trimmed by 1 base and J by 1 base, leaving 10 bases between them. Here the CDR3 DNA reads TGTGCCAGCAGCTTAAATGGTGGCAGTAACTATGGCTACACCTTC. It specifies CASSLNGGSNYGYTF.

The chain links TRBV19 to TRBJ2-2; 10 bases match TRBD1. The CDR3 runs 15 residues. Looked up from germline, CDR1 is LNHDA and CDR2 is SQIVND (reference sequence). Losses at the gene ends were 5 bases for V and 5 bases for J; bases not matched to a gene: 5. CDR3 sequence (DNA): TGTGCCAGTAGTTCGCAGGGACAGGGGACCGGGGAGCTGTTTTTT. It is translated as CASSSQGQGTGELFF.

This clonotype was recorded once. This chain uses TRBV28 with TRBJ2-7, with 7 bases aligning to TRBD1. The V segment lost 8 bases and the J segment 1 base; nucleotides outside the gene matches: 5. This CDR3 comprises 13 residues. The germline V gene has CDR1 MDHEN and CDR2 SYDVKM. The chain's CDR3 is CASEQGRSYEQYF. In DNA form, the CDR3 reads TGTGCCAGCGAACAGGGGCGGTCCTACGAGCAGTACTTC.